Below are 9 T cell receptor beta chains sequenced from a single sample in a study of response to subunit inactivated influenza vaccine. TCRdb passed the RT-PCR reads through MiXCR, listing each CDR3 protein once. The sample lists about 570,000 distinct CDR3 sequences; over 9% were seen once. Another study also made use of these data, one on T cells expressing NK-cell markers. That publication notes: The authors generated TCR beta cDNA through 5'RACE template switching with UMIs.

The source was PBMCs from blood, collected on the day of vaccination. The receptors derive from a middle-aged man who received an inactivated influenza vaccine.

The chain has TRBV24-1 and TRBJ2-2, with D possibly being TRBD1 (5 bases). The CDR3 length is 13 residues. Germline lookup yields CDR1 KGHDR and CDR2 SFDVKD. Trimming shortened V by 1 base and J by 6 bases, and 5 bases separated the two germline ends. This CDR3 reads CATSDFRAGELFF. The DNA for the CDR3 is TGTGCCACCAGTGATTTCAGGGCCGGGGAGCTGTTTTTT.

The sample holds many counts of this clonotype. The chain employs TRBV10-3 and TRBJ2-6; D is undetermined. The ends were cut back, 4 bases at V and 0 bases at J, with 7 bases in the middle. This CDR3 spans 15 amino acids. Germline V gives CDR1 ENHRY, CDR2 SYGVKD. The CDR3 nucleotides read TGTGCCATCAGTGGGGTTGGCTCTGGGGCCAACGTCCTGACTTTC. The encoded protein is CAISGVGSGANVLTF.

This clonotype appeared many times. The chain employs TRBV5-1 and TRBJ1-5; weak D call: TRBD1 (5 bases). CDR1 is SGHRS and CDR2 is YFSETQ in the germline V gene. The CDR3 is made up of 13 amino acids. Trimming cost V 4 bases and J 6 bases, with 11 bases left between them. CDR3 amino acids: CASSEGFGQPQHF. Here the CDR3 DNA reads TGCGCCAGCAGCGAGGGGTTCGGTCAGCCCCAGCATTTT. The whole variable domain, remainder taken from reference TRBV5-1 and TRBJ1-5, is KAGVTQTPRYLIKTRGQQVTLSCSPISGHRSVSWYQQTPGQGLQFLFEYFSETQRNKGNFPGRFSGRQFSNSRSEMNVSTLELGDSALYLCASSEGFGQPQHFGDGTRLSIL.

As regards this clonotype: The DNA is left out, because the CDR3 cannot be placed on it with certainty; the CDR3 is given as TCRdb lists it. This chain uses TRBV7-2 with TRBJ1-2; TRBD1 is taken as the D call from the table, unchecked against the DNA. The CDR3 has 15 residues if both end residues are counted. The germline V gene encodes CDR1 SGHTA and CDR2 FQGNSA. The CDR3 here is CASSLGFGRGIGNTF.

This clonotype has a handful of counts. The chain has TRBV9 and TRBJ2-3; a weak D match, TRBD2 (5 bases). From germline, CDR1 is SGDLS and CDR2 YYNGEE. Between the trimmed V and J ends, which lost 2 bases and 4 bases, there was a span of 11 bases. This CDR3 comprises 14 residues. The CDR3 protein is CASSVGNGADTQYF. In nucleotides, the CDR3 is TGTGCCAGCAGCGTTGGTAACGGGGCAGATACGCAGTATTTT.

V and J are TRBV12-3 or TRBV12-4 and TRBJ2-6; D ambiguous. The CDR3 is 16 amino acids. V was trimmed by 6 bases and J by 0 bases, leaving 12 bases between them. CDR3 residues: CASRTGKYSGANVLTF. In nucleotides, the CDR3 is TGTGCCAGCAGGACGGGTAAATACTCTGGGGCCAACGTCCTGACTTTC.

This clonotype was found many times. This CDR3 is CATSREYEGANYGYTF. The CDR3 DNA follows: TGTGCCACCAGCAGAGAATATGAGGGAGCTAACTATGGCTACACCTTC. The chain couples TRBV15 to TRBJ1-2; D unresolved. CDR3 length: 16 amino acids. Germline assignment: CDR1 LNHNV and CDR2 YYDKDF (reference sequence). V dropped 0 bases and J dropped 0 bases, with 11 bases sitting between them.

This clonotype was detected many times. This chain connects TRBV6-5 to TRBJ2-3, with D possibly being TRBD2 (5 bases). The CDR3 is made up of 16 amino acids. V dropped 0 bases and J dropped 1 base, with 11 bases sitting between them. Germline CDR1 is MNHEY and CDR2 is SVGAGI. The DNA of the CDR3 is TGTGCCAGCAGTTACTCGAGTCGGGGAGGCACAGATACGCAGTATTTT. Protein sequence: CASSYSSRGGTDTQYF.

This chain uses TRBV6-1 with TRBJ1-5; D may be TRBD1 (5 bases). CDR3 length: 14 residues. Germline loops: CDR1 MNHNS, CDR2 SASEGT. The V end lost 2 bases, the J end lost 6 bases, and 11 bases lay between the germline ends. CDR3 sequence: CASSERGGGQPQHF. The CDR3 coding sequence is TGTGCCAGCAGTGAACGCGGGGGTGGTCAGCCCCAGCATTTT.